These T cell receptor beta chains were read from a single sample in a study of blood T cell repertoires in COVID-19. The table came from immunoSEQ multiplex PCR; TCRdb's copy has only in-frame clones and leaves some out. In the table there are fewer than 250,000 clones, about 85% of which are singletons. Sequencing was carried out using peripheral blood. The receptors shown here come from a man aged 35 to 55 with acute or convalescent COVID-19. The CDR3 runs from the conserved cysteine through the conserved F or W. Each record gives: D gene, clone size, V gene, J gene, CDR3 DNA, CDR3 protein. The D gene is left open where the match is weak. Only some rows state a clone size, as once, few, many or a class for expanded clones.

>TRBD2|-|TRBV7-2|TRBJ2-1
TGTGCCAGCAGCTTACTAGGGACTAGGCGAAAGAGAGAGCAGTTCTTC
CASSLLGTRRKREQFF
>TRBD2|-|TRBV24-1|TRBJ2-1
TGTGCCACCAGTGATCCCCGGGGGGGCTCCTACAATGAGCAGTTCTTC
CATSDPRGGSYNEQFF
>-|-|TRBV28|TRBJ1-2
TGTGCCAGCAGTTGGACTCGGGTTAACTATGGCTACACCTTC
CASSWTRVNYGYTF
>-|-|TRBV7-6|TRBJ1-2
TGTGCCAGCAGCCTGGGGGCAGGCCCCACTAACTATGGCTACACCTTC
CASSLGAGPTNYGYTF
>-|-|TRBV29-1|TRBJ1-2
TGCAGCGTTCTCCCCAGACAGGCCCCGAACTATGGCTACACCTTC
CSVLPRQAPNYGYTF
>TRBD1|once|TRBV18|TRBJ2-3
TGTGCCAGCTCACCACAGAAGGGGGCGAGAGCAGATACGCAGTATTTT
CASSPQKGARADTQYF
>-|-|TRBV7-2|TRBJ1-1
TGTGCCAGCAGTCGTAGTTTGAACACTGAAGCTTTCTTT
CASSRSLNTEAFF
>TRBD2|-|TRBV11-3|TRBJ2-2
TGTGCCAGCAGCTTAGCGGGAGGCCGGAACACCGGGGAGCTGTTTTTT
CASSLAGGRNTGELFF
>TRBD2|-|TRBV18|TRBJ2-5
TGTGCCAGCTCACCACCGGGACTAGCGGAACAAGAGACCCAGTACTTC
CASSPPGLAEQETQYF
>TRBD2|-|TRBV13|TRBJ2-3
TGTGCCAGCAGCTCGAAGACTAGCGGGAGTGGAGATACGCAGTATTTT
CASSSKTSGSGDTQYF
>-|-|TRBV6-5|TRBJ2-6
TGTGCCAGCAGTCGTGAGCAATCTGGGGCCAACGTCCTGACTTTC
CASSREQSGANVLTF
>TRBD2|-|TRBV2|TRBJ2-2
TGTGCCAGAGCCCGGGGGGGCCGCTTTAGGACCGGGGAGCTGTTTTTT
CARARGGRFRTGELFF
>TRBD1|-|TRBV7-3|TRBJ2-1
TGTGCCAGCAGCTTCGACAGGGGTTCCTACAATGAGCAGTTCTTC
CASSFDRGSYNEQFF
>TRBD1|once|TRBV4-3|TRBJ2-5
TGCGCCAGCAGCCAAGACTACCGGGACAGTATGACCCAGTACTTC
CASSQDYRDSMTQYF
>TRBD1|-|TRBV7-2|TRBJ2-3
TGTGCCAGCAGCCCGCCCCCGACAGGGAATACGCAGTATTTT
CASSPPPTGNTQYF
>-|-|TRBV30|TRBJ2-3
TGTGCCTGGAATCGCCTAGCTGGGGATACGCAGTATTTT
CAWNRLAGDTQYF
>TRBD2|-|TRBV3-1/TRBV3-2|TRBJ2-3
TGTGCCAGCAGCCAAGATCCCGGGGGGTCAGGAGATACGCAGTATTTT
CASSQDPGGSGDTQYF
>TRBD1|once|TRBV29-1|TRBJ1-1
TGCAGCGTGGCAGACAGGGGGCGAGAAGCTTTCTTT
CSVADRGREAFF
>-|-|TRBV29-1|TRBJ2-7
TGCAGCGTCCCGGGGCAGGGGGGCCGGGACGAGCAGTACTTC
CSVPGQGGRDEQYF
>TRBD2|-|TRBV11-1|TRBJ2-5
TGTGCCAGCAGCTTAGCGGGGACTAGCTTTGAGACCCAGTACTTC
CASSLAGTSFETQYF
>TRBD2|-|TRBV24-1|TRBJ2-3
TGTGCCACCAGTAGGGCGGGAGGGCCGTATACGCAGTATTTT
CATSRAGGPYTQYF
>TRBD1|-|TRBV28|TRBJ1-2
TGTGCCAGCAGTTTAGTAGGACAGGGACTTTCTAACTATGGCTACACCTTC
CASSLVGQGLSNYGYTF
>-|-|TRBV7-8|TRBJ2-7
TGTGCCAGCAGCAAGAGACTATTCGAGCAGTACTTC
CASSKRLFEQYF
>-|once|TRBV27|TRBJ1-5
TGTGCCAGCAGTTTATCGGGCTACCTAAGGGGTCAGCCCCAGCATTTT
CASSLSGYLRGQPQHF
>TRBD2|few|TRBV28|TRBJ2-2
TGTGCCAGCAGTTTACAGTCTAGCGGGGGGACCGGGGAGCTGTTTTTT
CASSLQSSGGTGELFF
>TRBD1|-|TRBV24-1|TRBJ2-1
TGTGCCACCAGTGATCCCTCCCCCAGGGGGCTTTACAATGAGCAGTTCTTC
CATSDPSPRGLYNEQFF
>-|-|TRBV6-2/TRBV6-3|TRBJ2-7
TGTGCCAGCAGTCCGGGACAAACCTTGGGGTACGAGCAGTACTTC
CASSPGQTLGYEQYF
>-|-|TRBV6-5|TRBJ1-1
TGTGCCAGCAGTTACTCATCTCCCCCGGCGGGTATTGAAGCTTTCTTT
CASSYSSPPAGIEAFF
>TRBD2|-|TRBV25-1|TRBJ2-3
TGTGCCACCCTAGCGGCCACAGATACGCAGTATTTT
CATLAATDTQYF
>-|once|TRBV4-1|TRBJ1-5
TGCGCCAGCAGCCCAGGGGTAATCGAAAGTCAGCCCCAGCATTTT
CASSPGVIESQPQHF
>-|-|TRBV19|TRBJ1-1
TGTGCCAGTACCCCGCTGGGAGGGTTGAACACTGAAGCTTTCTTT
CASTPLGGLNTEAFF
>-|-|TRBV5-1|TRBJ2-1
TGCGCCAGCAGCTTGTCCGGCGGGGGCGACTACAATGAGCAGTTCTTC
CASSLSGGGDYNEQFF
>-|-|TRBV28|TRBJ2-1
TGTGCCAGCAGTTCCTTTGGCGGGGAGGCCTACAATGAGCAGTTCTTC
CASSSFGGEAYNEQFF
>-|-|TRBV19|TRBJ1-5
TGTGCCAGTAGTCTCGGCCGGGGGGGGCCCCAGCATTTT
CASSLGRGGPQHF
>-|-|TRBV3-1/TRBV3-2|TRBJ1-1
TGTGCCAGCAGCCCCTTTCGGGGGACTGAAGCTTTCTTT
CASSPFRGTEAFF
>-|-|TRBV6-5|TRBJ2-7
TGTGCCAGCAGTAAGGCGAGGGGGGAGCAGTACTTC
CASSKARGEQYF
>-|once|TRBV1|TRBJ1-3
TGCACCAGCAGCCCTTTGGGGGCCGCAACCTCTGGAAACACCATATATTTT
CTSSPLGAATSGNTIYF
>-|-|TRBV19|TRBJ2-7
TGTGCCAGTAGTATAGATCCCGGGTTACGCGCTGGGGAGCAGTACTTC
CASSIDPGLRAGEQYF
>TRBD1|-|TRBV6-5|TRBJ2-7
TGTGCCAGCAGTTTGGACAGGGTCTTCTACGAGCAGTACTTC
CASSLDRVFYEQYF
>TRBD1|-|TRBV6-5|TRBJ2-5
TGTGCCAGCAGTTACTCGGGACAGGGGGGGGGAGAGACCCAGTACTTC
CASSYSGQGGGETQYF
>-|once|TRBV25-1|TRBJ2-2
TGTGCCAGCAGTGAATGGCTTGAGGTGGAGGAGCTGTTTTTT
CASSEWLEVEELFF
>-|-|TRBV19|TRBJ1-6
TGTGCCAGTAGTACACAGCAGAGCTCCTATAATTCACCCCTCCACTTT
CASSTQQSSYNSPLHF
>-|-|TRBV18|TRBJ2-2
TGTGCCAGCTCACCCCCGGTAACCGGGGAGCTGTTTTTT
CASSPPVTGELFF
>-|once|TRBV4-1|TRBJ2-4
TGCGCCAGCAGCCAAGCGGAGGGGGCAAACTTGAACATTCAGTACTTC
CASSQAEGANLNIQYF
>-|-|TRBV12-3/TRBV12-4|TRBJ1-5
TGTGCCAGCAGTCCGAACAGTGGTCAGCCCCAGCATTTT
CASSPNSGQPQHF
>TRBD1|-|TRBV28|TRBJ1-5
TGTGCCAGCACTAGACAGGGATCCTTTAGCAATCAGCCCCAGCATTTT
CASTRQGSFSNQPQHF
>-|-|TRBV5-4|TRBJ1-3
TGTGCCAGCAGCTCCCTGGGACTGGGAAACACCATATATTTT
CASSSLGLGNTIYF
>-|-|TRBV19|TRBJ1-1
TGTGCCAGTAGTCCGCAGGGGTTGAACACTGAAGCTTTCTTT
CASSPQGLNTEAFF
>-|-|TRBV28|TRBJ1-4
TGTGCCAGCAGCTTAGGGCTTGCAACTAATGAAAAACTGTTTTTT
CASSLGLATNEKLFF
>TRBD1|-|TRBV20-1|TRBJ1-1
TGCAGTGCTAGTCACCCAGGGGGCGTCACTGAAGCTTTCTTT
CSASHPGGVTEAFF
>TRBD2|-|TRBV19|TRBJ2-7
TGTGCCAGTAGTATAGCGACTAGCCACTACGAGCAGTACTTC
CASSIATSHYEQYF
>TRBD2|few|TRBV10-3|TRBJ2-1
TGTGCCATCAGTGAAGTAGCGGGGGGGTCCTACAATGAGCAGTTCTTC
CAISEVAGGSYNEQFF